One and the same sample provided the 7 T cell receptor beta chains below, sequenced in a study of T cell repertoires in cytomegalovirus infection. TCRdb reprocessed the reads via MiXCR and lists one record per CDR3 protein. This sample yields a few hundred thousand distinct CDR3 sequences, of which over 7.5% are seen a single time; around 4.1% belongs to the top ten. Sequencing input: PBMCs. The origin of the receptors is a human donor in good health (CMV status not recorded). Some clones in this sample may be carry-over from other donors' samples.

This clonotype was observed many times. The V call is TRBV7-2, the J call TRBJ2-1, with 8 bases matching TRBD1. Germline CDR1 and CDR2: SGHTA and FQGNSA. Trimming took 5 bases from V and 5 from J; bases not matched to a gene: 5. This CDR3 has 14 amino acids. CDR3 residues: CASSARTGNNEQFF. The CDR3, as DNA: TGTGCCAGCAGCGCGCGGACAGGGAACAATGAGCAGTTCTTC.

This clonotype occurred a few times. The chain combines TRBV6-2 or TRBV6-3 with TRBJ2-5; TRBD1 agrees at 8 bases. The CDR3 length is 16 residues. Germline lookup yields CDR1 MNHEY and CDR2 SVGEGT. The V gene end was trimmed by 5 bases and the J gene end by 1 base; junction bases not matched to a gene: 9. The CDR3 nucleotides are TGTGCCAGCAGTCAACGGACAGGGAACTTCCAAGAGACCCAGTACTTC. This codes for CASSQRTGNFQETQYF.

The rearrangement uses TRBV20-1 and TRBJ2-4; 9 bases fit TRBD1. Germline V gene sequence: CDR1 DFQATT, CDR2 SNEGSKA (reference sequence). The CDR3 loop spans 17 amino acids. V gave up 1 base and J gave up 0 bases; unmatched junction bases: 7. The CDR3 bases are TGCAGTGCTAGAGTTGTGGGACAGGGTTTAGCCAAAAACATTCAGTACTTC. Protein: CSARVVGQGLAKNIQYF.

This clonotype occurred many times. The chain is built from TRBV6-1 and TRBJ2-3; D gene uncertain. Deletions cut 6 bases from V and 4 bases from J, with 17 bases between. The CDR3 sequence is 15 residues long. CDR1 is MNHNS and CDR2 is SASEGT in the germline V gene. The CDR3 DNA sequence: TGTGCCAGCAGCGCACCGGGTCTCCCCGCAGATACGCAGTATTTT. It specifies CASSAPGLPADTQYF.

Concerning this clonotype itself: Given a much more abundant clone one base away, this may be a read error. The V gene is TRBV12-3 or TRBV12-4, the J gene TRBJ2-3, with D hard to call. The V gene lost 5 bases and the J gene lost 2 bases, with 5 bases spanning the gap. This CDR3 contains 12 residues. The CDR3 region has the DNA TGTGCCAGCAGTCCCGTCACAGATACGCAGTATTTT. Its protein is CASSPVTDTQYF.

This clonotype appeared many times. The chain couples TRBV7-2 to TRBJ2-5; 9 bases line up with TRBD2. The V gene's germline CDR1 is SGHTA and CDR2 FQGNSA. J lost 7 bases, V lost 4 bases, and 10 bases had no gene match. The CDR3 loop spans 15 amino acids. CDR3 residues: CASSSSGTSPGTQYF. Written as DNA, the CDR3 is TGTGCCAGCAGCTCTTCCGGGACTAGCCCCGGGACCCAGTACTTC. Based on the CDR3 plus reference TRBV7-2 and TRBJ2-5, the full variable domain is GAGVSQSPSNKVTEKGKDVELRCDPISGHTALYWYRQSLGQGLEFLIYFQGNSAPDKSGLPSDRFSAERTGGSVSTLTIQRTQQEDSAVYLCASSSSGTSPGTQYFGPGTRLLVL.

This clonotype was counted ten times or more. The rearrangement joins TRBV7-2 to TRBJ2-3, with TRBD1 matching 10 bases. CDR1 and CDR2 (germline): SGHTA, FQGNSA. V was pared by 3 bases and J by 3 bases, with 12 bases of the junction left unmatched. The CDR3 extends over 18 amino acids. This chain's CDR3 is CASSFRDRGDFRTDTQYF. In nucleotides, the CDR3 is TGTGCCAGCAGCTTTAGGGACAGGGGTGATTTTAGGACAGATACGCAGTATTTT.